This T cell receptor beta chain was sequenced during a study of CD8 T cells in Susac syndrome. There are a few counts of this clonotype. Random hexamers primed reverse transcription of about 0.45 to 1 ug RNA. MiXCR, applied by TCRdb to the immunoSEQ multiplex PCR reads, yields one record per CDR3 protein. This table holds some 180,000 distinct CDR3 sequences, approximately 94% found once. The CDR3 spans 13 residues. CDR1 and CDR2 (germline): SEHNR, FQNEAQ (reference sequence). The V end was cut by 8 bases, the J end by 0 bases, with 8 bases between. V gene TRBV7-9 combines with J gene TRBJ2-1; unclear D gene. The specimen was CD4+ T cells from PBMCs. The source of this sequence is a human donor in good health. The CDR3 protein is CASARSSYNEQFF. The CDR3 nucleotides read TGTGCCAGCGCCAGGAGCTCCTACAATGAGCAGTTCTTC.